Below, 21 T cell receptor beta chains from the same sample are listed, as sequenced in a study of blood T cell repertoires in COVID-19. This table comes from immunoSEQ multiplex PCR, and its TCRdb copy is limited to in-frame clones, with some not included. The sample includes some 320,000 clones, 90% of them seen just once. Sequences were obtained from PBMCs or T cells enriched from blood (not recorded which). These receptors were obtained from a woman aged 25 to 39 who had been exposed to COVID-19.

The rearrangement uses TRBV4-1 and TRBJ2-5; TRBD2 matches 11 bases. Germline V lookup: CDR1 MGHRA, CDR2 YSYEKL. With 2 bases clipped from V and 5 bases from J, the junction kept 7 bases outside the gene matches. This CDR3 is built from 16 residues. The CDR3 protein is CASSQFSGGAWETQYF. The DNA of the CDR3 is TGCGCCAGCAGCCAATTTAGCGGGGGGGCCTGGGAGACCCAGTACTTC.

This sequence joins TRBV6-5 and TRBJ1-2, with D possibly TRBD1 on 6 matching bases. The V and J ends lost 4 bases and 8 bases respectively, with 23 bases between them. The CDR3 covers 16 residues. Per germline, CDR1 MNHEY and CDR2 SVGAGI. The CDR3 nucleotides read TGTGCCAGCAGTTTTCTCAGCAGGGGAGCATTTTACGGCTACACCTTC. This gives the protein CASSFLSRGAFYGYTF.

V and J are TRBV6-2 or TRBV6-3 and TRBJ2-7, with a tentative D call TRBD2 (6 bases). The germline V gene encodes CDR1 MNHEY and CDR2 SVGEGT. Trimming pared 5 bases from V and 5 bases from J, leaving 16 bases between. The CDR3 runs to 14 residues. Written as DNA, the CDR3 is TGTGCCAGCAGTCCCCCCCGCGGGAAGAACGAGCAGTACTTC. Amino acids: CASSPPRGKNEQYF.

In this sample, this clone turned up a few times. V gene TRBV5-1 combines with J gene TRBJ1-3, with unresolved D. V shed 2 bases and J shed 0 bases, with 12 bases lying between them. Looked up from germline, CDR1 is SGHRS and CDR2 is YFSETQ. The CDR3 totals 16 residues. CDR3 amino acids: CASSFSPGNSGNTIYF. The CDR3, as DNA: TGCGCCAGCAGCTTCTCCCCGGGGAACTCTGGAAACACCATATATTTT.

The rearrangement links TRBV7-9 to TRBJ2-7, with D uncertain. CDR3 length equals 13 residues. Germline V gene lookup returns CDR1 SEHNR and CDR2 FQNEAQ (reference sequence). Trimming stripped 6 bases from V and 3 bases from J, with 12 bases between. The CDR3 sequence: CASSLQQSYEQYF. The DNA of the CDR3 is TGTGCCAGCAGTTTGCAACAGAGCTACGAGCAGTACTTC.

The genes are TRBV29-1 and TRBJ2-7; a weak D match, TRBD1 (6 bases). Germline V lookup: CDR1 SQVTM, CDR2 ANQGSEA. The CDR3 has 12 residues. The germline V and J ends were trimmed by 6 bases and 4 bases, with 13 bases remaining between them. The CDR3 nucleotides read TGCAGCGTGGGTTACGACAGGTACGAGCAGTACTTC. Translation gives CSVGYDRYEQYF.

V usage is TRBV1 and J usage is TRBJ2-7; the table calls TRBD1, which could not be checked here. TRBV1 is given as a pseudogene. CDR3 size: 16 residues. The CDR3 protein is CTSSQDREGGLGEQYF. The CDR3 nucleotides read TGCACCAGCAGCCAAGATCGTGAAGGGGGCTTAGGGGAGCAGTACTTC.

The rearrangement links TRBV14 to TRBJ1-6; TRBD1 aligns across 10 bases. The V and J ends lost 6 bases and 4 bases, in that order; junction bases with no gene match: 3. This CDR3 region has 15 residues. CDR1 SGHDN and CDR2 FVKESK come from the germline V gene. DNA for the CDR3: TGTGCCAGCAGGGGGACAGGGGCTTATAATTCACCCCTCCACTTT. It is translated as CASRGTGAYNSPLHF.

V gene TRBV19 combines with J gene TRBJ1-2, with D maybe TRBD1 (6 bases). This CDR3 region has 14 residues. CDR1 is LNHDA, CDR2 SQIVND, per germline (reference sequence). Trimming stripped 3 bases from V and 3 bases from J, with 11 bases between. The CDR3 bases are TGTGCCAGTAGTATCGACAGGATTCACTATGGCTACACCTTC. It translates to CASSIDRIHYGYTF.

V is TRBV3-1 (or the pseudogene TRBV3-2) and J is TRBJ1-3, with a tentative D call TRBD1 (5 bases). CDR3 length equals 14 residues. CDR1 and CDR2 from the germline V gene are LGHDT and YNNKEL (reference sequence). V gave up 1 base and J gave up 3 bases, with 7 bases separating them. In nucleotides, the CDR3 is TGTGCCAGCAGCCAAGCGGGGGATGGAAACACCATATATTTT. Its translation: CASSQAGDGNTIYF.

As concerns this clone: The sample holds other DNA sequences that translate to the same CDR3. V and J are TRBV12-3 or TRBV12-4 and TRBJ1-1, with D perhaps matching TRBD1 (5 bases). The CDR3 is made up of 11 amino acids. V dropped 3 bases and J dropped 8 bases, with 7 bases sitting between them. DNA of the CDR3: TGTGCCAGCAGTTTGGGGCAGGAAGCTTTCTTT. Translated, it gives CASSLGQEAFF.

V usage is TRBV5-1 and J usage is TRBJ2-3; TRBD1 agrees at 8 bases. The CDR3 is made up of 16 amino acids. Germline V lookup: CDR1 SGHRS, CDR2 YFSETQ. V dropped 0 bases and J dropped 5; count of bases not matched to a gene: 8. Here the CDR3 DNA reads TGCGCCAGCAGCTTGGCCATCGGACAGGGCGAAGATACGCAGTATTTT. This gives the protein CASSLAIGQGEDTQYF.

The J gene is TRBJ1-4, the V gene TRBV7-9; D may be TRBD1 (6 bases). Germline V lookup: CDR1 SEHNR, CDR2 FQNEAQ (reference sequence). Deletions cut 6 bases from V and 11 bases from J, with 13 bases between. This CDR3 has 12 amino acids. The CDR3 nucleotides read TGTGCCAGCAGTCTCCGGGACATTAAACTGTTTTTT. Protein product: CASSLRDIKLFF. Full variable domain (outside the CDR3, taken from reference TRBV7-9 and TRBJ1-4): DTGVSQNPRHKITKRGQNVTFRCDPISEHNRLYWYRQTLGQGPEFLTYFQNEAQLEKSRLLSDRFSAERPKGSFSTLEIQRTEQGDSAMYLCASSLRDIKLFFGSGTQLSVL.

The chain employs TRBV24-1 and TRBJ2-3; D is perhaps TRBD2 (5 bases). The germline CDR1 and CDR2 sequences are KGHDR and SFDVKD. This CDR3 has 12 amino acids. The germline V and J ends were trimmed by 7 bases and 11 bases, with 15 bases remaining between them. The CDR3: CATRGSDHGQYF. The CDR3 coding sequence is TGTGCCACCAGAGGTAGCGACCACGGGCAGTATTTT.

CDR3 sequence (DNA): TGTGCCAGCAGCGTAGAGGGGGGGGCCACCATATATTTT. It is translated as CASSVEGGATIYF. This sequence joins TRBV9 and TRBJ1-3, with D perhaps TRBD1 (6 bases). This CDR3 has 13 residues. The V and J ends lost 0 bases and 9 bases respectively, with 10 bases between them. CDR1 is SGDLS, CDR2 YYNGEE, per germline.

The rearrangement joins TRBV9 to TRBJ2-7; 8 bases are a match to TRBD2. CDR1 and CDR2 from the germline V gene are SGDLS and YYNGEE. Trimming cost V 4 bases and J 3 bases; bases outside gene matches: 6. CDR3 length: 14 residues. CDR3 nucleotides: TGTGCCAGCAGCCTCCGGGGGGGCAGCTACGAGCAGTACTTC. It translates to CASSLRGGSYEQYF.

The chain is built from TRBV6-5 and TRBJ2-7; D call uncertain. CDR3 size: 14 residues. Trimming left V 7 bases short and J 3 bases short, with 16 bases between. The germline gives CDR1 MNHEY, CDR2 SVGAGI. The CDR3 spells CASKVWSTDYEQYF. The CDR3 DNA sequence: TGTGCCAGCAAGGTGTGGAGCACGGACTACGAGCAGTACTTC.

The V call is TRBV4-1, the J call TRBJ1-1, with 12 positions matching TRBD1. J was trimmed by 6 bases and V by 1 base; bases with no gene match: 3. CDR3 length: 15 amino acids. Germline loops: CDR1 MGHRA, CDR2 YSYEKL. DNA of the CDR3: TGCGCCAGCAGCCAAGTGGGGACAGGGGGCGCTGAAGCTTTCTTT. Translated: CASSQVGTGGAEAFF.

V gene TRBV7-9 combines with J gene TRBJ1-1, with TRBD1 identical over 7 bases. Trimming cost V 0 bases and J 2 bases; bases outside gene matches: 3. The CDR3 has 15 amino acids. Germline V gene sequence: CDR1 SEHNR, CDR2 FQNEAQ (reference sequence). CDR3 nucleotide sequence: TGTGCCAGCAGCTTAGCCGCAGGGGGAAACACTGAAGCTTTCTTT. Amino acids: CASSLAAGGNTEAFF.

J is TRBJ2-3 and V is TRBV7-8, with 8 bases identical to TRBD2. V lost 1 base to trimming and J lost 2 bases; unmatched junction nucleotides: 5. The germline gives CDR1 SGHVS, CDR2 FQNEAQ. This CDR3 comprises 16 residues. The CDR3 is CASSLGRREATDTQYF. The CDR3 DNA reads TGTGCCAGCAGCTTAGGGCGGCGGGAGGCCACAGATACGCAGTATTTT.

The chain employs TRBV19 and TRBJ1-3, with 8 bases fitting TRBD1. V trimming: 4 bases; J trimming: 4 bases; junction bases outside the gene matches: 3. Germline values: CDR1 LNHDA, CDR2 SQIVND (reference sequence). This CDR3 comprises 14 residues. The CDR3 is CASSTGTGGNTIYF. Written as DNA, the CDR3 is TGTGCCAGTAGTACCGGGACAGGAGGAAACACCATATATTTT.